The clone carrying this TCR beta chain is a singleton in its sample. These data belong to a study of cytomegalovirus exposure and HLA in healthy donors. The PCR had 60 Vbeta and 13 Jbeta primers. Measured with immunoSEQ multiplex PCR; TCRdb has only the in-frame clones, and not every one. Of under 200,000 clones listed, approximately 80% were seen once; the top ten hold approximately 2%. CDR1 SQVTM and CDR2 ANQGSEA come from the germline V gene. CDR3 length equals 11 residues. V was cut by 7 bases and J by 1 base, with 7 bases left in between. The sequencing sample was made of PBMCs. This chain links TRBV29-1 with TRBJ1-1, with D perhaps matching TRBD1 (5 bases). The receptor comes from a woman in her 30s in good health and CMV-seronegative. The CDR3: CSARGNTEAFF. The CDR3 nucleotides are TGCAGCGCTAGGGGGAACACTGAAGCTTTCTTT.